This T cell receptor beta chain appears in the sequencing data of a study of T cells after yellow fever vaccination. Overall study: Preparation of fractions with low cell numbers was performed using SMART-Seq v4 Ultra Low Input.

TCRdb re-analysed the 5' RACE reads in MiXCR, keeping a single row per CDR3 protein. The table lists 450,000 to 550,000 distinct CDR3 sequences, just over 20% of them singletons. This sequence originates from a man younger than 35 who received the YFV17D yellow fever vaccine. Sequences were derived from PBMCs, sampled roughly 23 days after the first yellow fever vaccination.

As DNA, the CDR3 is TGTGCCAGCTCGCCGGGACAGGGACGTTCACCCCTCCACTTT. Its translation: CASSPGQGRSPLHF. V usage is TRBV18 and J usage is TRBJ1-6, with TRBD1 matching 9 bases. V lost 6 bases, J lost 9 bases, and 6 bases stayed unmatched. CDR1 and CDR2 from the germline V gene are KGHSH and LQKENI. This CDR3 has 14 amino acids.